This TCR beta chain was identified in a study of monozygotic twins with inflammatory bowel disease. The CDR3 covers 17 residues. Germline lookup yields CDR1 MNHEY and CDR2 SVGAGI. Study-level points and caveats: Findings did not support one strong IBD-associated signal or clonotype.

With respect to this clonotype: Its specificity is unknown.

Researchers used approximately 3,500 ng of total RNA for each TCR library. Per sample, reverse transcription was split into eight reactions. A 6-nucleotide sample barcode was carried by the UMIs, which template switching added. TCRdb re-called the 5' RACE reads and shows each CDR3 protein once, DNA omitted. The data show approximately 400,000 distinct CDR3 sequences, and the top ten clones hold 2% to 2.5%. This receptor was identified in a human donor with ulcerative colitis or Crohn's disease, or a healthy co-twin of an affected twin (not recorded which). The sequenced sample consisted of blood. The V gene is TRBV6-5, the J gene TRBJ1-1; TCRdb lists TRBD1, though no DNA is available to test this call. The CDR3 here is CASTYIVGGRRDTEAFF.